These 3 T cell receptor beta chains were sequenced from one sample in a study of blood T cell repertoires in COVID-19. Sequencing was performed with immunoSEQ multiplex PCR; in TCRdb, only in-frame clones are kept and a portion is missing. Among 230,000 or so clones listed, about 86% were seen once. Sequencing was done on a sample of peripheral blood. The source of these receptors is a man in his forties with active or convalescent COVID-19.

This chain links TRBV5-4 with TRBJ2-7; 7 bases line up with TRBD1. This CDR3 spans 13 amino acids. The V and J ends lost 4 bases and 4 bases, in that order; junction bases with no gene match: 5. Germline-derived CDR1 and CDR2 are SGHNT and YYREEE (reference sequence). The CDR3 loop is CASSGDSRYEQYF. CDR3 DNA: TGTGCCAGCAGCGGGGACAGCAGGTACGAGCAGTACTTC. Variable domain in full (rest from reference TRBV5-4 and TRBJ2-7): ETGVTQSPTHLIKTRGQQVTLRCSSQSGHNTVSWYQQALGQGPQFIFQYYREEENGRGNFPPRFSGLQFPNYSSELNVNALELDDSALYLCASSGDSRYEQYFGPGTRLTVT.

The rearrangement joins TRBV10-3 to TRBJ2-1, with 11 positions matching TRBD2. This CDR3 has 14 residues. V lost 6 bases, J lost 9 bases, and 7 bases stayed unmatched. The germline V gene encodes CDR1 ENHRY and CDR2 SYGVKD. The CDR3 protein is CAIRLAGGMGEQFF. The CDR3 DNA reads as TGTGCCATCAGGCTAGCGGGGGGAATGGGTGAGCAGTTCTTC.

V usage is TRBV13 and J usage is TRBJ1-1; no firm D call. V lost 5 bases to trimming and J lost 1 base, with 8 bases between them. This CDR3 contains 13 residues. The V gene's germline CDR1 is PRHDT and CDR2 FYEKMQ (reference sequence). The CDR3 loop reads CASSLQKNTEAFF. The CDR3 region has the DNA TGTGCCAGCAGCCTACAGAAGAACACTGAAGCTTTCTTT.